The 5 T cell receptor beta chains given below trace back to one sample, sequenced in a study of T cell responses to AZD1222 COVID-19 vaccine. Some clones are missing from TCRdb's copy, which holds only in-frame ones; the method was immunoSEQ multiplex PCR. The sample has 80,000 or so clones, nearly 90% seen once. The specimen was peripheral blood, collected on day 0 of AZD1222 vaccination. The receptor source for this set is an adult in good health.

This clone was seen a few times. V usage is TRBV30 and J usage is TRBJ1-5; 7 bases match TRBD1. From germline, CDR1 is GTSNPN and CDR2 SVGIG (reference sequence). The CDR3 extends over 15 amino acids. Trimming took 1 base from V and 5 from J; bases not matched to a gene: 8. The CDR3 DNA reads TGTGCCTGGAGTGCCCCTGGCAGGGGGGATCAGCCCCAGCATTTT. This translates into CAWSAPGRGDQPQHF.

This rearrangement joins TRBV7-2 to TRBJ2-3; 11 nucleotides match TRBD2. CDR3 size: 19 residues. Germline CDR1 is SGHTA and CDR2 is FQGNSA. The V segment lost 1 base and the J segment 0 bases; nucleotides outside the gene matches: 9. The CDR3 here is CASSLEASGRLRSTDTQYF. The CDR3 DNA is TGTGCCAGCAGCTTAGAGGCTAGCGGGAGGCTCCGGAGCACAGATACGCAGTATTTT. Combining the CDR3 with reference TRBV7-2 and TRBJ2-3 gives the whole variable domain GAGVSQSPSNKVTEKGKDVELRCDPISGHTALYWYRQSLGQGLEFLIYFQGNSAPDKSGLPSDRFSAERTGGSVSTLTIQRTQQEDSAVYLCASSLEASGRLRSTDTQYFGPGTRLTVL.

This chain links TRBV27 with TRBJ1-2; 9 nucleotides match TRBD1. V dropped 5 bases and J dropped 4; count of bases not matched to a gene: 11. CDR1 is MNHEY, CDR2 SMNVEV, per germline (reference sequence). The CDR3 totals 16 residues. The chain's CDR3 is CASSTVGQGFSYGYTF. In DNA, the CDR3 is TGTGCCAGCAGTACCGTGGGACAGGGATTTTCCTATGGCTACACCTTC.

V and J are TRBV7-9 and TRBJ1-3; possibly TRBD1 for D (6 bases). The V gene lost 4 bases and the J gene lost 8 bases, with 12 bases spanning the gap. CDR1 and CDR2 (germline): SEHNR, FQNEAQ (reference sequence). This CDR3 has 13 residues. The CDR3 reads CASSSRQGHTIYF. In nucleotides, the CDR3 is TGTGCCAGCAGCTCCCGCCAGGGGCACACCATATATTTT. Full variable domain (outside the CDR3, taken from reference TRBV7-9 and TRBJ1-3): DTGVSQNPRHKITKRGQNVTFRCDPISEHNRLYWYRQTLGQGPEFLTYFQNEAQLEKSRLLSDRFSAERPKGSFSTLEIQRTEQGDSAMYLCASSSRQGHTIYFGEGSWLTVV.

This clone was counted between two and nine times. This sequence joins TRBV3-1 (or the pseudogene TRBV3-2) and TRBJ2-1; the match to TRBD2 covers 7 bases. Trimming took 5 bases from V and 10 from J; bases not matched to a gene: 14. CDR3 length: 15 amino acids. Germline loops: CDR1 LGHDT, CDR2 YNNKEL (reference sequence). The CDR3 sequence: CASSSGTASGREQFF. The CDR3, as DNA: TGTGCCAGCAGCAGCGGGACTGCATCTGGGCGGGAGCAGTTCTTC.